This entry lists 22 T cell receptor beta chains sequenced from one sample in a study of blood T cell repertoires in COVID-19. Libraries were prepared by immunoSEQ multiplex PCR; TCRdb keeps only in-frame clonotypes and omits some of them. The sample shows about 160,000 clones, roughly 86% of them seen only once. Sequenced input: peripheral blood. These receptor sequences come from a man aged 35-49 years who had recovered from COVID-19.

This sequence joins TRBV28 and TRBJ2-1; D may be TRBD1 (6 bases). Trimming cost V 4 bases and J 3 bases, with 13 bases left between them. This CDR3 has 15 residues. Germline-derived CDR1 and CDR2 are MDHEN and SYDVKM. The CDR3 coding sequence is TGTGCCAGCAGTTCTCCGGGACACCGCTACAATGAGCAGTTCTTC. Its protein product is CASSSPGHRYNEQFF.

This chain links TRBV27 with TRBJ2-5; TRBD2 agrees at 9 bases. Germline values: CDR1 MNHEY, CDR2 SMNVEV (reference sequence). J was trimmed by 4 bases and V by 6 bases; bases with no gene match: 6. CDR3 size: 14 residues. The CDR3 protein is CASRGLAGPETQYF. The CDR3 DNA reads TGTGCCAGCAGGGGACTAGCCGGACCAGAGACCCAGTACTTC.

The rearrangement joins TRBV5-6 to TRBJ2-2; 7 bases are a match to TRBD2. Germline assignment: CDR1 SGHDT and CDR2 YYEEEE. This CDR3 comprises 16 residues. After removal of 0 bases from V and 3 bases from J, the junction contained 5 bases not matched to a gene. The CDR3 DNA is TGTGCCAGCAGCTTGGGCGGGAGAGTCTACACCGGGGAGCTGTTTTTT. Protein sequence: CASSLGGRVYTGELFF. The full variable domain, completed using reference TRBV5-6 and TRBJ2-2, is DAGVTQSPTHLIKTRGQQVTLRCSPKSGHDTVSWYQQALGQGPQFIFQYYEEEERQRGNFPDRFSGHQFPNYSSELNVNALLLGDSALYLCASSLGGRVYTGELFFGEGSRLTVL.

The rearrangement uses TRBV21-1 and TRBJ2-1; TRBD2 was called by the table and not checked on the DNA. TRBV21-1 is shown as a pseudogene. This CDR3 has 14 residues. This CDR3 reads CASCGGRLNGEQFF. CDR3 in DNA: TGTGCCAGCTGCGGGGGGAGGCTAAATGGTGAGCAGTTCTTC.

The chain carries TRBV9 and TRBJ2-1; 12 nucleotides match TRBD2. This CDR3 comprises 15 residues. The germline gives CDR1 SGDLS, CDR2 YYNGEE. V shed 3 bases and J 4 bases; nucleotides not matched to a gene: 2. CDR3 sequence: CASSAGTSGYNEQFF. The CDR3 DNA is TGTGCCAGCAGCGCCGGGACTAGCGGGTACAATGAGCAGTTCTTC.

CDR3 nucleotides: TGTGCCAGCAGTTGGGACGGGAGCTCCTACGAGCAGTACTTC. It yields the protein CASSWDGSSYEQYF. The J gene is TRBJ2-7, the V gene TRBV27, with D perhaps TRBD2 (6 bases). The CDR3 runs 14 residues. Trimming took off 4 bases at V and 0 bases at J, with 10 bases between the two ends. From germline, CDR1 is MNHEY and CDR2 SMNVEV (reference sequence).

This rearrangement joins TRBV7-8 to TRBJ2-7; 7 nucleotides align to TRBD2. The ends lost 2 bases at V and 4 bases at J; junction bases unmatched: 5. The CDR3 is made up of 14 amino acids. The germline V gene encodes CDR1 SGHVS and CDR2 FQNEAQ. CDR3 protein: CASSLTAGAYEQYF. The CDR3 nucleotides read TGTGCCAGCAGCTTAACGGCGGGAGCATACGAGCAGTACTTC.

The chain couples TRBV7-2 to TRBJ2-7, with D possibly matching TRBD2 (6 bases). Trimming removed 1 base at V and 3 bases at J, with 13 bases between. CDR1 SGHTA and CDR2 FQGNSA come from the germline V gene. The CDR3 spans 15 residues. The CDR3 is CASSLGAGVSYEQYF. For the CDR3, the DNA is TGTGCCAGCAGCTTAGGAGCGGGCGTGAGCTACGAGCAGTACTTC.

The chain combines TRBV4-3 with TRBJ1-2, with a tentative D call TRBD1 (5 bases). This CDR3 region has 15 residues. Between the trimmed V and J ends, which lost 9 bases and 5 bases, there was a span of 22 bases. The germline V gene has CDR1 LGHNA and CDR2 YSLEER. The CDR3 DNA is TGCGCCAGTGGGACGGGGCACTCGGGGGGTTATGGCTACACCTTC. Its translation is CASGTGHSGGYGYTF.

V gene TRBV5-6 combines with J gene TRBJ2-2; D is possibly TRBD1 (6 bases). Germline CDR1 reads SGHDT; CDR2 reads YYEEEE. Trimming removed 1 base at V and 7 bases at J, with 20 bases between. The CDR3 runs to 17 residues. For the CDR3, the DNA is TGTGCCAGCAGCTTGTCCCGGGACATAGGAGAATTCGGGGAGCTGTTTTTT. It translates to CASSLSRDIGEFGELFF. The whole variable domain, remainder taken from reference TRBV5-6 and TRBJ2-2, is DAGVTQSPTHLIKTRGQQVTLRCSPKSGHDTVSWYQQALGQGPQFIFQYYEEEERQRGNFPDRFSGHQFPNYSSELNVNALLLGDSALYLCASSLSRDIGEFGELFFGEGSRLTVL.

The chain links TRBV9 to TRBJ2-5; 12 bases line up with TRBD1. CDR3 length: 16 amino acids. In germline, CDR1 is SGDLS, CDR2 YYNGEE. J was trimmed by 2 bases and V by 4 bases; bases with no gene match: 6. CDR3 in amino acids: CASSPGTGGLQETQYF. The CDR3 bases are TGTGCCAGCAGCCCAGGGACAGGGGGCCTTCAAGAGACCCAGTACTTC.

This clone was picked up a small number of times. V gene TRBV6-5 combines with J gene TRBJ1-2, with D possibly TRBD1 on 6 matching bases. The germline CDR1 and CDR2 sequences are MNHEY and SVGAGI. V lost 6 bases and J 3 bases, leaving 14 bases between the germline ends. The CDR3 is 14 residues long. CDR3 nucleotides: TGTGCCAGCAGCCCACCAGGGGCTTACTATGGCTACACCTTC. Translating gives CASSPPGAYYGYTF.

This clone occurred a few times. The rearrangement joins TRBV5-5 to TRBJ2-1; a weak D match, TRBD2 (7 bases). The ends were cut back, 4 bases at V and 7 bases at J, with 18 bases in the middle. Looked up from germline, CDR1 is SGHKS and CDR2 is YYEKEE (reference sequence). This CDR3 is built from 15 residues. For the CDR3, the DNA is TGTGCCAGCAGCCTTGGGGGGGCGTTGATAAATGAGCAGTTCTTC. This translates into CASSLGGALINEQFF.

The rearrangement links TRBV28 to TRBJ2-2; D may be TRBD2 (7 bases). Trimming left V 4 bases short and J 2 bases short, with 14 bases between. The germline V gene has CDR1 MDHEN and CDR2 SYDVKM. There are 16 residues in the CDR3. In DNA form, the CDR3 reads TGTGCCAGCAGTTCCTCCGGGGGGCCTAACACCGGGGAGCTGTTTTTT. Protein: CASSSSGGPNTGELFF.

V is TRBV7-2 and J is TRBJ1-2; D remains ambiguous. Trimming left V 2 bases short and J 7 bases short, with 5 bases between. From germline, CDR1 is SGHTA and CDR2 FQGNSA. This CDR3 is built from 11 residues. CDR3 DNA: TGTGCCAGCAGCTTAATGAGTGGCTACACCTTC. This gives the protein CASSLMSGYTF.

V is TRBV20-1 and J is TRBJ2-7; D is possibly TRBD1 (5 bases). Germline CDR1 reads DFQATT; CDR2 reads SNEGSKA (reference sequence). This CDR3 is 11 amino acids long. V lost 4 bases to trimming and J lost 4 bases, with 8 bases between them. CDR3 sequence (DNA): TGCAGTGCTACACAGGCTTACGAGCAGTACTTC. Protein sequence: CSATQAYEQYF.

This chain links TRBV4-1 with TRBJ1-1; D gene uncertain. Germline values: CDR1 MGHRA, CDR2 YSYEKL. Trimming took off 4 bases at V and 1 base at J, with 7 bases between the two ends. This CDR3 comprises 13 residues. CDR3 amino acids: CASSRVGNTEAFF. Written as DNA, the CDR3 is TGCGCCAGCAGCCGAGTTGGGAACACTGAAGCTTTCTTT.

The chain employs TRBV4-3 and TRBJ1-5; no clear D. The V gene lost 0 bases and the J gene lost 2 bases, with 8 bases spanning the gap. CDR3 length: 15 amino acids. CDR1 LGHNA and CDR2 YSLEER come from the germline V gene. The CDR3 reads CASSQEVRGNQPQHF. DNA for the CDR3: TGCGCCAGCAGCCAAGAGGTGCGGGGCAATCAGCCCCAGCATTTT.

J is TRBJ2-7 and V is TRBV7-6; D possibly corresponds to TRBD2 (6 bases). CDR1 is SGHVS, CDR2 FNYEAQ, per germline. CDR3 length equals 14 residues. Trimming took 1 base from V and 2 from J, leaving 9 bases between them. CDR3: CASSLGEDAYEQYF. Here the CDR3 DNA reads TGTGCCAGCAGCTTAGGGGAGGACGCCTACGAGCAGTACTTC.

The chain couples TRBV6-1 to TRBJ1-1; maybe TRBD1 (5 bases). Germline CDR1 and CDR2: MNHNS and SASEGT. V was clipped by 5 bases and J by 5 bases, with 15 bases between them. The CDR3 is 14 residues long. CDR3 protein: CASSYIGGGTEAFF. In DNA form, the CDR3 reads TGTGCCAGCAGTTATATCGGGGGTGGGACTGAAGCTTTCTTT.

This clone is a singleton in its sample. The chain joins TRBV7-9 to TRBJ1-1, with TRBD1 identical over 7 bases. Losses at the gene ends were 4 bases for V and 5 bases for J; bases not matched to a gene: 1. Germline lookup yields CDR1 SEHNR and CDR2 FQNEAQ (reference sequence). The CDR3 is 12 residues long. For the CDR3, the DNA is TGTGCCAGCAGCTCACAGGGGACTGAAGCTTTCTTT. Translating it yields CASSSQGTEAFF.

The genes are TRBV11-2 and TRBJ2-2; TRBD2 aligns across 10 bases. This CDR3 has 17 residues. J was trimmed by 6 bases and V by 1 base; bases with no gene match: 8. Germline V gives CDR1 SGHAT, CDR2 FQNNGV. The CDR3 sequence: CASSLGSSGGAAGELFF. The CDR3 DNA reads TGTGCCAGCAGCTTAGGTTCCAGCGGGGGGGCCGCCGGGGAGCTGTTTTTT.